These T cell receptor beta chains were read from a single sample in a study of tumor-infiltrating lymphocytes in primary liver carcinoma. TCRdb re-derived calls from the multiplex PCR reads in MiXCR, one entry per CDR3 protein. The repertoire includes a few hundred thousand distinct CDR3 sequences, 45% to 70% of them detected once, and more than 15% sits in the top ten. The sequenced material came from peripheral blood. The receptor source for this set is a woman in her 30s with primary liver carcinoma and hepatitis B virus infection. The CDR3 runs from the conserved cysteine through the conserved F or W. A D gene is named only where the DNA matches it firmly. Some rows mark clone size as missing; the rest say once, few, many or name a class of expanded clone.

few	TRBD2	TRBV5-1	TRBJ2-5	CASSLGSGRGETQYF	TGCGCCAGCAGCTTGGGAAGCGGGAGGGGAGAGACCCAGTACTTC
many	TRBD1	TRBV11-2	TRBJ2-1	CASSPSGTANEQFF	TGTGCCAGCAGCCCTTCCGGGACAGCCAATGAGCAGTTCTTC
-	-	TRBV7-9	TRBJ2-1	CASSPVSGSGNEQFF	TGTGCCAGCAGCCCCGTTTCCGGGAGTGGAAATGAGCAGTTCTTC
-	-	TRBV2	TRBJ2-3	CASSNRADTQYF	TGTGCCAGCAGTAACAGAGCAGATACGCAGTATTTT
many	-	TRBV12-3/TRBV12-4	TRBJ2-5	CASRARASWETQYF	TGTGCCAGCAGGGCAAGGGCGTCTTGGGAGACCCAGTACTTC
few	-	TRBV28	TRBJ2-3	CASSSPGGSDTQYF	TGTGCCAGCAGTTCCCCCGGAGGGTCAGATACGCAGTATTTT
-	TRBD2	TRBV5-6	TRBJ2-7	CASSSGLAVHEQYF	TGTGCCAGCAGTTCGGGACTAGCGGTCCACGAGCAGTACTTC
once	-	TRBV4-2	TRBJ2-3	CASSQDWPVNQPQYF	TGTGCCAGCAGCCAAGATTGGCCAGTCAATCAGCCCCAGTATTTT
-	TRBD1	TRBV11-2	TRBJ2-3	CANTLQGDDTDTQCF	TGTGCCAACACCCTCCAGGGGGATGACACAGATACGCAGTGTTTT
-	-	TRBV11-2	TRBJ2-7	CASSLSRTGEIHEQYF	TGTGCCAGCAGCCTGTCCCGAACGGGAGAGATCCACGAGCAGTACTTC
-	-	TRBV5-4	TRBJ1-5	CASSMDGSNQPQRF	TGTGCCAGCAGCATGGACGGAAGCAATCAGCCCCAGCGTTTT